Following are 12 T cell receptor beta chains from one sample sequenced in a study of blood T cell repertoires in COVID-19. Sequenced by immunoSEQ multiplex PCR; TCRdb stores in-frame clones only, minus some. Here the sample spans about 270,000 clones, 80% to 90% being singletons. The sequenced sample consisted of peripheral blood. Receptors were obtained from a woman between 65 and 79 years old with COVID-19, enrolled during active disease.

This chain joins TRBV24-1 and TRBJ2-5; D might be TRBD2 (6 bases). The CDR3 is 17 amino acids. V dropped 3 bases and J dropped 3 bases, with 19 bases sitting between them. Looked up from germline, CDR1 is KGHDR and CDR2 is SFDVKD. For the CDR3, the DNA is TGTGCCACCAGTGATAGCGGCGGTGGCGGGGTTGAAGAGACCCAGTACTTC. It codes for CATSDSGGGGVEETQYF.

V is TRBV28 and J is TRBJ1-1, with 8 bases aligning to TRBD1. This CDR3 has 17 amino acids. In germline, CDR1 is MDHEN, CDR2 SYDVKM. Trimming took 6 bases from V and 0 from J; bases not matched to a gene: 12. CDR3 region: CASSRPRDRFLNTEAFF. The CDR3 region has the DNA TGTGCCAGCAGCCGCCCCAGGGACAGGTTCCTGAACACTGAAGCTTTCTTT.

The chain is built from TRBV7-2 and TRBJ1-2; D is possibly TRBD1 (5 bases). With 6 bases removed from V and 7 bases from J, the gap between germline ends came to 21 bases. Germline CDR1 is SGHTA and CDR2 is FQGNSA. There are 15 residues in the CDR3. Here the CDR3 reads CASRPPGGVVRGYTF. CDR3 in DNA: TGTGCCAGCAGGCCCCCCGGGGGTGTGGTGCGTGGCTACACCTTC. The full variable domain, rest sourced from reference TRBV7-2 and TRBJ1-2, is GAGVSQSPSNKVTEKGKDVELRCDPISGHTALYWYRQSLGQGLEFLIYFQGNSAPDKSGLPSDRFSAERTGGSVSTLTIQRTQQEDSAVYLCASRPPGGVVRGYTFGSGTRLTVV.

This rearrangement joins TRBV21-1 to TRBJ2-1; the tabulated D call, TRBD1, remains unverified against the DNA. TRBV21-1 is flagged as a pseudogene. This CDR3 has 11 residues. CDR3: CASSQGYEQFF. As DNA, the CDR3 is TGTGCCAGCTCACAGGGGTATGAGCAGTTCTTC.

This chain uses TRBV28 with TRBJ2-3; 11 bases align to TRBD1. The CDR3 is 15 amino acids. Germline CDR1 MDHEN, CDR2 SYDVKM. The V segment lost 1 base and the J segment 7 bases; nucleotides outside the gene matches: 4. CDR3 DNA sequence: TGTGCCAGCAGTTTATTGGGACAGGGGGTACATACGCAGTATTTT. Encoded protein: CASSLLGQGVHTQYF.

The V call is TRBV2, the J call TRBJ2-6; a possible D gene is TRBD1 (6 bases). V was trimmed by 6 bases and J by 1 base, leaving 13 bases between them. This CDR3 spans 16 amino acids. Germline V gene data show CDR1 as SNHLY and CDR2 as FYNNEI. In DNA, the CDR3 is TGTGCCAGCAGACAGGGTAATTTTTCTGGGGCCAACGTCCTGACTTTC. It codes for CASRQGNFSGANVLTF.

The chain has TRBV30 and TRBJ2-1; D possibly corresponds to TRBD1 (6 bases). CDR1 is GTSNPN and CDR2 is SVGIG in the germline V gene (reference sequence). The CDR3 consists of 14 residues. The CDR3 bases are TGTGCTTCGTCAGGGGATAGCTCCTACAATGAGCAGTTCTTC. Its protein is CASSGDSSYNEQFF.

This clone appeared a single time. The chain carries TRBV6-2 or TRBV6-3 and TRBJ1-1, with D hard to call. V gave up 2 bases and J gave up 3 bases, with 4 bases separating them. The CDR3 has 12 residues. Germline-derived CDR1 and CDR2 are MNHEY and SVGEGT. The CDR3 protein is CASSYPYTEAFF. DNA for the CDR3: TGTGCCAGCAGTTACCCCTACACTGAAGCTTTCTTT.

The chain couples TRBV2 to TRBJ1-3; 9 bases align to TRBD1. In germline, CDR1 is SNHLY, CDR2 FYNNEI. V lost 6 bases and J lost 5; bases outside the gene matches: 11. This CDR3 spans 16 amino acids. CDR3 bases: TGTGCCAGCAGCCACGGGACAGGGACGACACGAAACACCATATATTTT. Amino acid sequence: CASSHGTGTTRNTIYF.

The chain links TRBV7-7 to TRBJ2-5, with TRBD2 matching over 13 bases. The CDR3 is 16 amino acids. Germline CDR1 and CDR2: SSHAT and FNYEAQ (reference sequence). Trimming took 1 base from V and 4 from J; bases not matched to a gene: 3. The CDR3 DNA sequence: TGTGCCAGCAGCTTAGGACTAGCGGGGGGAGGAGAGACCCAGTACTTC. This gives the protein CASSLGLAGGGETQYF.

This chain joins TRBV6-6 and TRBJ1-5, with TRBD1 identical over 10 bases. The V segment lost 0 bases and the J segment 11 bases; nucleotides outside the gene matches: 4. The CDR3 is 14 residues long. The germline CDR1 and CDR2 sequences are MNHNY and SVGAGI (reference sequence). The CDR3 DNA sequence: TGTGCCAGCAGTTACTCCCGGGACAGGGGTGCCCAGCATTTT. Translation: CASSYSRDRGAQHF.

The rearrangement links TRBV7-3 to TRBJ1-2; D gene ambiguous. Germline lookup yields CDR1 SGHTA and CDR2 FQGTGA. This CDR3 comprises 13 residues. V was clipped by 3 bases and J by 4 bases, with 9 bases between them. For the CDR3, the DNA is TGTGCCAGCAGCTTTGGGCAGCTCTATGGCTACACCTTC. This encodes CASSFGQLYGYTF.